The 27 T cell receptor beta chains listed next were all sequenced from one sample in a study of PD-1 blockade in mismatch repair-deficient tumors. Measured with immunoSEQ multiplex PCR; TCRdb has only the in-frame clones, and not every one. The sample includes around 3,500 clones, about 79% of them seen just once. Described time point: archival surgical resection tumor tissue. The sequencing here drew on primary tumor tissue, taken from a patient treated with pembrolizumab. The receptors originated from an adult with mismatch repair-deficient cancer.

The rearrangement uses TRBV11-2 and TRBJ2-1, with 9 nucleotides matching TRBD2. From germline, CDR1 is SGHAT and CDR2 FQNNGV. CDR3 length: 18 amino acids. With 8 bases clipped from V and 5 bases from J, the junction kept 19 bases outside the gene matches. As DNA, the CDR3 is TGTGCCAGCCTCGTTGGCGGGAGGGCCACGACACCTGACAATGAGCAGTTCTTC. This gives the protein CASLVGGRATTPDNEQFF. Full variable domain (remainder filled in from reference TRBV11-2 and TRBJ2-1): EAGVAQSPRYKIIEKRQSVAFWCNPISGHATLYWYQQILGQGPKLLIQFQNNGVVDDSQLPKDRFSAERLKGVDSTLKIQPAKLEDSAVYLCASLVGGRATTPDNEQFFGPGTRLTVL.

The chain combines TRBV7-3 with TRBJ2-3; a possible D gene is TRBD1 (6 bases). Germline V gene sequence: CDR1 SGHTA, CDR2 FQGTGA. Deletions cut 3 bases from V and 2 bases from J, with 12 bases between. The CDR3 runs 15 residues. CDR3 coding DNA: TGTGCCAGCAGCTTGCAGGGGTCTTACACAGATACGCAGTATTTT. It is translated as CASSLQGSYTDTQYF.

The chain combines TRBV2 with TRBJ1-5; no clear D. CDR1 is SNHLY, CDR2 FYNNEI, per germline. The V end lost 3 bases, the J end lost 3 bases, and 12 bases lay between the germline ends. The CDR3 loop spans 15 amino acids. The CDR3: CASSERATYNQPQHF. CDR3 in DNA: TGTGCCAGCAGTGAGCGGGCTACGTACAATCAGCCCCAGCATTTT. The full variable domain, with the rest looked up from reference TRBV2 and TRBJ1-5, is EPEVTQTPSHQVTQMGQEVILRCVPISNHLYFYWYRQILGQKVEFLVSFYNNEISEKSEIFDDQFSVERPDGSNFTLKIRSTKLEDSAMYFCASSERATYNQPQHFGDGTRLSIL.

The chain carries TRBV18 and TRBJ1-5; 11 positions match TRBD1. CDR1 KGHSH and CDR2 LQKENI come from the germline V gene. CDR3 length: 15 residues. V trimming: 0 bases; J trimming: 5 bases; junction bases outside the gene matches: 0. Here the CDR3 DNA reads TGTGCCAGCTCACCACCGGGACAGGGGGATCAGCCCCAGCATTTT. Amino acids: CASSPPGQGDQPQHF.

V and J are TRBV27 and TRBJ1-2; TRBD1 agrees at 11 bases. V lost 5 bases to trimming and J lost 8 bases; unmatched junction nucleotides: 10. This CDR3 contains 15 residues. Germline values: CDR1 MNHEY, CDR2 SMNVEV (reference sequence). The CDR3 nucleotides read TGTGCCAGCAGTGCCCCGGGACAGGGGGTGGGGGGCTACACCTTC. Encoded protein: CASSAPGQGVGGYTF.

CDR3 protein: CASSLVVGPPYEQYF. The CDR3 nucleotides are TGCGCCAGCAGCTTGGTGGTGGGCCCCCCCTACGAGCAGTACTTC. This rearrangement joins TRBV5-1 to TRBJ2-7; no reliable D call. V lost 0 bases, J lost 2 bases, and 12 bases lay in between. Germline assignment: CDR1 SGHRS and CDR2 YFSETQ. The CDR3 is 15 amino acids.

V usage is TRBV6-6 and J usage is TRBJ1-5, with 8 bases that match TRBD1. Per germline, CDR1 MNHNY and CDR2 SVGAGI (reference sequence). The CDR3 contains 15 residues. With 7 bases clipped from V and 2 bases from J, the junction kept 7 bases outside the gene matches. This CDR3 reads CASTDRGRGNQPQHF. The CDR3, as DNA: TGTGCCAGCACCGACAGGGGACGGGGCAATCAGCCCCAGCATTTT.

CDR3 loop: CASKLRTGASEQYF. DNA of the CDR3: TGCGCCAGCAAACTACGAACAGGTGCCTCTGAGCAGTACTTC. The rearrangement uses TRBV5-1 and TRBJ2-7; possible D gene TRBD1, 5 bases. The length of the CDR3 is 14 residues. V was shortened by 6 bases and J by 7 bases, with 20 bases between the two germline ends. Germline V gene lookup returns CDR1 SGHRS and CDR2 YFSETQ.

The V gene is TRBV5-1, the J gene TRBJ1-1; maybe TRBD1 (5 bases). Trimming shortened V by 0 bases and J by 4 bases, and 10 bases separated the two germline ends. CDR1 and CDR2 (germline): SGHRS, YFSETQ. This CDR3 comprises 14 residues. The CDR3 here is CASSLEGGVTEAFF. CDR3 DNA: TGCGCCAGCAGCTTGGAAGGAGGGGTCACTGAAGCTTTCTTT.

This chain links TRBV18 with TRBJ1-5; 7 nucleotides align to TRBD1. V shed 4 bases and J 0 bases; nucleotides not matched to a gene: 6. CDR1 is KGHSH and CDR2 is LQKENI in the germline V gene. This CDR3 has 16 residues. The CDR3 is CASSHIGTASNQPQHF. In DNA, the CDR3 is TGTGCCAGCTCACACATCGGGACAGCTAGCAATCAGCCCCAGCATTTT.

The chain has TRBV6-5 and TRBJ2-3; a weak D match, TRBD2 (5 bases). The V gene lost 2 bases and the J gene lost 0 bases, with 9 bases spanning the gap. Germline lookup yields CDR1 MNHEY and CDR2 SVGAGI. This CDR3 has 15 amino acids. The CDR3 here is CASSYSGASTDTQYF. CDR3 nucleotides: TGTGCCAGCAGTTACAGCGGAGCTAGCACAGATACGCAGTATTTT.

This rearrangement joins TRBV6-5 to TRBJ2-1, with 10 nucleotides matching TRBD1. J was trimmed by 7 bases and V by 4 bases; bases with no gene match: 10. The V gene's germline CDR1 is MNHEY and CDR2 SVGAGI. The length of the CDR3 is 16 residues. The CDR3 coding sequence is TGTGCCAGCAGTTCCCCCCGGGACAGGGGCTTGAATGAGCAGTTCTTC. Protein product: CASSSPRDRGLNEQFF.

The chain uses TRBV6-5 and TRBJ2-1, with TRBD2 matching 7 bases. V was pared by 2 bases and J by 9 bases, with 13 bases of the junction left unmatched. The CDR3 loop spans 16 amino acids. The germline V gene encodes CDR1 MNHEY and CDR2 SVGAGI. CDR3 sequence reads: CASSYGVTSRSVEQFF. The CDR3 bases are TGTGCCAGCAGTTACGGAGTGACTAGCCGGTCGGTTGAGCAGTTCTTC.

The CDR3 region has the DNA TGTGCCAGCAGGCTGGGTAGCGGAAATGACTACGAGCAGTACTTC. This encodes CASRLGSGNDYEQYF. The V and J genes are TRBV27 and TRBJ2-7; D is possibly TRBD2 (6 bases). V lost 6 bases to trimming and J lost 3 bases, with 18 bases between them. CDR1 is MNHEY, CDR2 SMNVEV, per germline (reference sequence). This CDR3 comprises 15 residues.

The J gene is TRBJ2-3, the V gene TRBV6-5, with D tentatively TRBD2 (5 bases). CDR3 length: 14 amino acids. Trimming pared 6 bases from V and 5 bases from J, leaving 15 bases between. Germline-derived CDR1 and CDR2 are MNHEY and SVGAGI. The chain's CDR3 is CASSPIGELDTQYF. For the CDR3, the DNA is TGTGCCAGCAGCCCCATCGGGGAACTAGATACGCAGTATTTT.

This chain uses TRBV13 with TRBJ2-5; tentative D call: TRBD1 (5 bases). In germline, CDR1 is PRHDT, CDR2 FYEKMQ (reference sequence). This CDR3 contains 15 residues. V was cut by 5 bases and J by 1 base, with 14 bases left in between. The CDR3 loop reads CASSPLGQGQETQYF. CDR3 sequence (DNA): TGTGCCAGCAGCCCATTGGGGCAGGGCCAAGAGACCCAGTACTTC.

The chain has TRBV5-1 and TRBJ1-2; possible D gene TRBD1, 5 bases. Germline loops: CDR1 SGHRS, CDR2 YFSETQ. Trimming removed 4 bases at V and 7 bases at J, with 14 bases between. CDR3 length: 13 amino acids. The CDR3 bases are TGCGCCAGCAGCGATACAGGATTAGTTGGCTACACCTTC. It specifies CASSDTGLVGYTF. Full variable domain (remainder filled in from reference TRBV5-1 and TRBJ1-2): KAGVTQTPRYLIKTRGQQVTLSCSPISGHRSVSWYQQTPGQGLQFLFEYFSETQRNKGNFPGRFSGRQFSNSRSEMNVSTLELGDSALYLCASSDTGLVGYTFGSGTRLTVV.

This rearrangement joins TRBV4-2 to TRBJ2-7, with TRBD1 matching 7 bases. The CDR3 loop spans 14 amino acids. Germline values: CDR1 LGHNA, CDR2 YNFKEQ. The trim removed 4 bases at V and 3 bases at J, leaving 6 bases unmatched. The CDR3 region is CASSPLDRVYEQYF. The CDR3 DNA sequence: TGTGCCAGCAGCCCCCTTGACAGGGTCTACGAGCAGTACTTC.

J is TRBJ1-1 and V is TRBV18; tentatively, D is TRBD1 (6 bases). With 4 bases removed from V and 1 base from J, the gap between germline ends came to 13 bases. This CDR3 region has 15 residues. Germline V gene data show CDR1 as KGHSH and CDR2 as LQKENI. CDR3 sequence: CASSRGGRQNTEAFF. CDR3 DNA sequence: TGTGCCAGCTCACGAGGGGGACGTCAGAACACTGAAGCTTTCTTT.

The chain uses TRBV6-4 and TRBJ2-1, with 14 bases that match TRBD2. The J segment lost 9 bases and the V segment lost 0 bases, leaving 4 bases of the junction unmatched. The CDR3 extends over 16 amino acids. Germline V gene lookup returns CDR1 MRHNA and CDR2 SNTAGT. The CDR3 DNA reads as TGTGCCAGCAGTGACTCGACTAGCGGGAGGGCCTTTGAGCAGTTCTTC. It encodes CASSDSTSGRAFEQFF.

For this clone: This may be a read error: a much more frequent sequence differs by one nucleotide. This rearrangement joins TRBV7-3 to TRBJ2-7, with D unresolved. CDR1 is SGHTA, CDR2 FQGTGA, per germline. The CDR3 runs to 13 residues. Trimming stripped 2 bases from V and 2 bases from J, with 7 bases between. The CDR3 sequence: CASSLPLPYEQYF. The CDR3 bases are TGTGCCAGCAGCTTACCCCTCCCCTACGAGCAGTACTTC.

This rearrangement joins TRBV27 to TRBJ2-3; 7 positions agree with TRBD1. CDR3 size: 12 residues. The germline V gene encodes CDR1 MNHEY and CDR2 SMNVEV (reference sequence). V lost 11 bases, J lost 5 bases, and 7 bases stayed unmatched. The CDR3 loop reads CAVQGTLDTQYF. As DNA, the CDR3 is TGTGCCGTACAGGGGACCCTAGATACGCAGTATTTT.

V is TRBV19 and J is TRBJ1-5, with D tentatively TRBD1 (6 bases). The CDR3 is 15 residues long. V dropped 6 bases and J dropped 1 base, with 13 bases sitting between them. Looked up from germline, CDR1 is LNHDA and CDR2 is SQIVND (reference sequence). The CDR3 sequence is CASSEGVRSNQPQHF. Here the CDR3 DNA reads TGTGCCAGTAGCGAGGGGGTGAGGAGCAATCAGCCCCAGCATTTT.

The chain is built from TRBV5-1 and TRBJ1-5; the D gene is possibly TRBD1 (6 bases). This CDR3 has 14 amino acids. Germline V CDR1 and CDR2: SGHRS, YFSETQ. Trimming pared 4 bases from V and 5 bases from J, leaving 13 bases between. Here the CDR3 reads CASSPGQTDQPQHF. The CDR3 DNA sequence: TGCGCCAGCAGCCCCGGACAGACGGATCAGCCCCAGCATTTT.

This clone occurred a few times. The genes are TRBV19 and TRBJ2-3, with a weak D call TRBD2 (6 bases). This CDR3 contains 16 residues. Germline V gives CDR1 LNHDA, CDR2 SQIVND (reference sequence). V was shortened by 5 bases and J by 2 bases, with 17 bases between the two germline ends. The CDR3, as DNA: TGTGCCAGTAGTCCCGACGGGAGCAAAAACACAGATACGCAGTATTTT. Amino acid sequence: CASSPDGSKNTDTQYF.

This clone was seen only a few times. The chain has TRBV2 and TRBJ1-4; the D gene is possibly TRBD1 (5 bases). With 7 bases removed from V and 0 bases from J, the gap between germline ends came to 6 bases. This CDR3 is built from 13 residues. Germline loops: CDR1 SNHLY, CDR2 FYNNEI. CDR3 loop: CASKQATNEKLFF. CDR3 in DNA: TGTGCCAGCAAACAGGCAACTAATGAAAAACTGTTTTTT. Filled out from reference TRBV2 and TRBJ1-4, the complete variable domain reads EPEVTQTPSHQVTQMGQEVILRCVPISNHLYFYWYRQILGQKVEFLVSFYNNEISEKSEIFDDQFSVERPDGSNFTLKIRSTKLEDSAMYFCASKQATNEKLFFGSGTQLSVL.

In this sample, this clone turned up a few times. Other nucleotide sequences from this sample produce the same CDR3. The genes are TRBV27 and TRBJ2-2; possibly TRBD2 for D (6 bases). V lost 3 bases to trimming and J lost 2 bases, with 10 bases between them. The germline V gene encodes CDR1 MNHEY and CDR2 SMNVEV (reference sequence). This CDR3 contains 15 residues. CDR3 sequence reads: CASSFVGRNTGELFF. The CDR3 DNA sequence: TGTGCCAGCAGTTTCGTCGGGAGAAACACCGGGGAGCTGTTTTTT.